This is a list of T cell receptor beta chains from one sample in a study of circulating CD8 cells and anti-PD-1 response in melanoma. TCRdb used MiXCR to reprocess the reads, holding one entry per CDR3 protein. Here the sample spans about 830 distinct CDR3 sequences, 9.5% to 13% being singletons. The starting material was CD8+ T cells from PBMCs, obtained at baseline or after one month of anti-PD-1 therapy (not recorded which). The receptors derive from a human donor with melanoma. CDR3s include the opening cysteine and the closing phenylalanine or tryptophan. A D gene is named only where the DNA matches it firmly. Part of the rows lack a size; the others show once, few, many or a class for expanded clones.

clone_size j_call v_call d_call cdr3_nt cdr3_aa
- TRBJ1-5 TRBV19 - TGTGCCAGTAGTATCCTCCTCGGCAATCAGCCCCAGCATTTT CASSILLGNQPQHF
medium-sized TRBJ2-5 TRBV6-6 - TGTGCCAGCAGTTTTTCGTCGGGGGCCTGGGAGACCCAGTACTTC CASSFSSGAWETQYF
hyperexpanded TRBJ2-3 TRBV7-2 - TGTGCCAGCAGCTTAGACTTGGGTACGCAGTATTTT CASSLDLGTQYF
medium-sized TRBJ2-4 TRBV7-2 TRBD1 TGTGCCAGCAGCTTAGGACAGGGGTACATTCAGTACTTC CASSLGQGYIQYF
medium-sized TRBJ1-2 TRBV2 - TGTGCCAGCCCCAGGGGATATAACTATGGCTACACCTTC CASPRGYNYGYTF
medium-sized TRBJ2-3 TRBV7-6 TRBD1 TGTGCCAGCAGAGGACAGGGGGCAGATACGCAGTATTTT CASRGQGADTQYF
few TRBJ1-2 TRBV19 TRBD1 TGTGCCAGTAGTGCGGGACAGGGGAATAACTATGGCTACACCTTC CASSAGQGNNYGYTF
medium-sized TRBJ2-1 TRBV12-3/TRBV12-4 - TGTGCCAGCAGTTTGAGTTACGGGGGCCAAGAGCAGTTCTTC CASSLSYGGQEQFF
- TRBJ2-3 TRBV14 - TGTGCCAGCAGCCCGGGAGCGGCGAACACAGATACGCAGTATTTT CASSPGAANTDTQYF
medium-sized TRBJ1-2 TRBV7-2 - TGTGCCAGCAGCTCCAGGTCAGGCGGACTTTCTATCAATGGCTACACCTTC CASSSRSGGLSINGYTF
- TRBJ2-2 TRBV7-8 TRBD1 TGTGCCAGCAGCTCCGGACAGGGGGCTATGGTCGGGGAGCTGTTTTTT CASSSGQGAMVGELFF
medium-sized TRBJ2-7 TRBV29-1 - TGCAGCGTTGTGAGTGGGGCCTACGAGCAGTACTTC CSVVSGAYEQYF
medium-sized TRBJ2-5 TRBV9 TRBD2 TGTGCCAGCAGCCCACGAATCGGACTAGAAGAGACCCAGTACTTC CASSPRIGLEETQYF
medium-sized TRBJ1-1 TRBV6-6 - TGTGCCAGCAGTTACACCCCTGTGGGGGAGGACACTGAAGCTTTCTTT CASSYTPVGEDTEAFF
few TRBJ2-3 TRBV19 - TGTGCCAGTAGTATGGGCGCTAGAACAGATACGCAGTATTTT CASSMGARTDTQYF
hyperexpanded TRBJ2-3 TRBV2 - TGTGCCAGCAGTGGCCTCGCGTCTAGCACAGATACGCAGTATTTT CASSGLASSTDTQYF
hyperexpanded TRBJ2-5 TRBV27 - TGTGCCAGCAGTTTGCGTCGCCAAGAGACCCAGTACTTC CASSLRRQETQYF
medium-sized TRBJ1-2 TRBV29-1 - TGCAGCGTACAAAGGGGGGGCCAAGGCTACACCTTC CSVQRGGQGYTF
- TRBJ2-7 TRBV6-6 TRBD1 TGTGCCAGCAGCCAGGGACAGGGGTGGGAGCAGTACTTC CASSQGQGWEQYF
medium-sized TRBJ2-3 TRBV12-5 TRBD1 TGTGCTAGTGGTTTGGTGGGACAGGGCCCAGATACGCAGTATTTT CASGLVGQGPDTQYF
medium-sized TRBJ2-7 TRBV6-6 - TGTGCCAGCACTGGAGGGTTCTACGAGCAGTACTTC CASTGGFYEQYF
medium-sized TRBJ2-4 TRBV18 - TGTGCCAGCTCACCACCGTCTGGAGTAGCCAAAAACATTCAGTACTTC CASSPPSGVAKNIQYF
medium-sized TRBJ1-1 TRBV29-1 TRBD1 TGCAGCGTTGAATACCAGGGGGCACCTTTGAACACTGAAGCTTTCTTT CSVEYQGAPLNTEAFF
- TRBJ2-7 TRBV11-3 - TGTGCCAGCAGCTTAGGAACCTACGAGCGGTACTTC CASSLGTYERYF
few TRBJ2-7 TRBV2 - TGTGCCAGCAGTAAAGCGCGAACACTGGTTGGGCAAGGCTTAGGGGGGAAAAGCTCCTACGAGCAGTACTTC CASSKARTLVGQGLGGKSSYEQYF
medium-sized TRBJ1-5 TRBV2 - TGTGCCAGCAGTGTTACCTGGGGGGACACCTTAAATCAGCCCCAGCATTTT CASSVTWGDTLNQPQHF
medium-sized TRBJ2-7 TRBV20-1 - TGCAGTGCTAGTTCCTCCTGGGGTGACGAGCAGTACTTC CSASSSWGDEQYF
medium-sized TRBJ2-7 TRBV27 - TGTGCCAGCAGCCCAGGGGGGACTTATACCTACGAGCAGTACTTC CASSPGGTYTYEQYF
medium-sized TRBJ2-1 TRBV20-1 TRBD2 TGCAGGGCGGGACTAGCGGGCAATGAGCAGTTCTTC CRAGLAGNEQFF
medium-sized TRBJ2-1 TRBV7-2 - TGTGCCAGCAGCTTAAGCCCGAGGTACAATGAGCAGTTCTTC CASSLSPRYNEQFF